This TCR beta chain was sequenced during a study of T-cell memory formation after mild COVID-19. Overall study context: TCR clustering was largely donor specific.

TCRdb used MiXCR to reprocess the 5' RACE reads, holding one entry per CDR3 protein. Here the sample spans hundreds of thousands of distinct CDR3 sequences, about 13% being singletons. The CDR3 covers 13 residues. V was clipped by 1 base and J by 2 bases, with 5 bases between them. Germline V gives CDR1 SGHAT, CDR2 FQNNGV. Regarding the study as a whole: Second-wave clones peaking on day 37 lacked confirmed SARS-CoV-2 specificity.

In its sample, this clonotype was seen a few times. Its antigen is not identified. Sequencing used PBMCs or a T cell subset sorted from them (not recorded which). This TCR was recovered from a man between 18 and 35 years old who had mild COVID-19 (a few samples of this study predate the infection). Cell type and time point are not known. V is TRBV11-2 and J is TRBJ1-2, with unresolved D. CDR3 residues: CASSLGVNYGYTF. CDR3 coding DNA: TGTGCCAGCAGCTTAGGGGTCAACTATGGCTACACCTTC.